This TCR beta chain was profiled in a study of cytomegalovirus exposure and HLA in healthy donors. On the study more broadly: From HLA-typed donors, an early data release held about 85 million unique TCRs. General study findings and limits: Sequencing had likely introduced a cluster of highly shared sequence variants as an artifact. TCR beta V- and J-gene trimming was later associated with a missense DCLRE1C variant. Altogether, about 160 TCR beta chains were recorded as cytomegalovirus-associated.

The PCR contained 60 Vbeta and 13 Jbeta primers. Assay used: immunoSEQ multiplex PCR; TCRdb lists only in-frame clones, some missing. The table shows around 93,000 clones, with 82% occurring only once. The germline CDR1 and CDR2 sequences are MNHNY and SVGAGI (reference sequence). CDR3 size: 15 residues. V shed 4 bases and J shed 5 bases, with 14 bases lying between them. For this clone: The antigen is undetermined.

This clonotype was sampled from a man aged 45 to 65 in good health and CMV-seronegative. The chain couples TRBV6-6 to TRBJ1-4, with D hard to call. The sequenced sample consisted of PBMCs. The CDR3 region is CASSLSWEENEKLFF. CDR3 DNA: TGTGCCAGCAGTTTAAGTTGGGAGGAGAATGAAAAACTGTTTTTT.